This is a list of T cell receptor beta chains from one sample in a study of cytomegalovirus exposure and HLA in healthy donors. Sequenced by immunoSEQ multiplex PCR; TCRdb stores in-frame clones only, minus some. The table lists about 160,000 clones, 75% to 90% of them singletons. Input material: PBMCs. These receptors were taken from a girl aged 2 to 9 in good health and CMV-seropositive. The CDR3 runs from the conserved cysteine through the conserved F or W. A D gene is named only where the DNA matches it firmly. Only some rows state a clone size, as once, few, many or a class for expanded clones.

v_gene: TRBV10-2; abundance: -; d_gene: -; j_gene: TRBJ2-5; CDR3aa: CASSDPQGQETQYF; CDR3nt: TGCGCCAGCAGTGATCCCCAGGGCCAAGAGACCCAGTACTTC
v_gene: TRBV30; abundance: -; d_gene: -; j_gene: TRBJ2-4; CDR3aa: CAGQGFGYIQYF; CDR3nt: TGTGCCGGGCAGGGATTCGGGTACATTCAGTACTTC
v_gene: TRBV19; abundance: -; d_gene: TRBD1; j_gene: TRBJ1-5; CDR3aa: CASTGRWDRAPYSNQPQHF; CDR3nt: TGTGCCAGTACCGGAAGGTGGGACAGGGCCCCTTATAGCAATCAGCCCCAGCATTTT
v_gene: TRBV30; abundance: -; d_gene: -; j_gene: TRBJ1-2; CDR3aa: CAWKMAPYGYTF; CDR3nt: TGTGCCTGGAAGATGGCCCCCTATGGCTACACCTTC
v_gene: TRBV30; abundance: few; d_gene: TRBD2; j_gene: TRBJ2-4; CDR3aa: CAWSRLAREPLENIQYF; CDR3nt: TGTGCCTGGAGCCGACTAGCGCGGGAACCCCTCGAAAACATTCAGTACTTC
v_gene: TRBV27; abundance: -; d_gene: TRBD1; j_gene: TRBJ1-4; CDR3aa: CASSSSPLQGFGTGVNEKLFF; CDR3nt: TGTGCCAGCAGTTCTAGCCCCCTTCAAGGGTTTGGAACAGGGGTGAATGAAAAACTGTTTTTT
v_gene: TRBV7-7; abundance: -; d_gene: TRBD2; j_gene: TRBJ2-2; CDR3aa: CASSPQAGSNTGELFF; CDR3nt: TGTGCTAGCAGCCCCCAAGCGGGATCGAACACCGGGGAGCTGTTTTTT
v_gene: TRBV6-1; abundance: -; d_gene: -; j_gene: TRBJ1-4; CDR3aa: CATARHRNEKLFF; CDR3nt: TGTGCCACCGCGCGGCACCGTAATGAAAAACTGTTTTTT
v_gene: TRBV30; abundance: -; d_gene: TRBD1; j_gene: TRBJ2-1; CDR3aa: CAWSTGTASYNEQFF; CDR3nt: TGTGCCTGGAGTACGGGGACAGCTTCCTACAATGAGCAGTTCTTC
v_gene: TRBV2; abundance: -; d_gene: -; j_gene: TRBJ2-3; CDR3aa: CASRVGADTQYF; CDR3nt: TGTGCCAGCAGAGTGGGCGCAGATACGCAGTATTTT
v_gene: TRBV2; abundance: -; d_gene: TRBD1; j_gene: TRBJ1-1; CDR3aa: CASRAYRDRGPEAFF; CDR3nt: TGTGCCAGCAGAGCTTACCGGGACAGGGGGCCCGAAGCTTTCTTT
v_gene: TRBV6-5; abundance: -; d_gene: -; j_gene: TRBJ1-3; CDR3aa: CASSSFGQSGNTIYF; CDR3nt: TGTGCCAGCAGTTCATTTGGACAATCTGGAAACACCATATATTTT
v_gene: TRBV6-4; abundance: -; d_gene: TRBD2; j_gene: TRBJ2-3; CDR3aa: CASSELAGSPDTQYF; CDR3nt: TGTGCCAGCAGTGAACTAGCGGGAAGTCCAGATACGCAGTATTTT
v_gene: TRBV4-2; abundance: -; d_gene: TRBD2; j_gene: TRBJ2-1; CDR3aa: CASSRFTSGGNEQFF; CDR3nt: TGTGCCAGCAGCAGATTTACTAGCGGTGGCAATGAGCAGTTCTTC
v_gene: TRBV5-4; abundance: -; d_gene: TRBD1; j_gene: TRBJ1-3; CDR3aa: CASSLRGPGNTIYF; CDR3nt: TGTGCCAGCAGCCTGAGGGGGCCTGGAAACACCATATATTTT
v_gene: TRBV30; abundance: -; d_gene: TRBD1; j_gene: TRBJ1-1; CDR3aa: CAWSRPGQGADEAFF; CDR3nt: TGTGCCTGGAGTCGCCCGGGACAGGGGGCTGATGAAGCTTTCTTT
v_gene: TRBV2; abundance: -; d_gene: TRBD2; j_gene: TRBJ2-1; CDR3aa: CASCGLAGGDNEQFF; CDR3nt: TGTGCCAGCTGTGGACTAGCGGGAGGGGATAATGAGCAGTTCTTC
v_gene: TRBV10-2; abundance: -; d_gene: -; j_gene: TRBJ2-1; CDR3aa: CASSEWARYYHEQFF; CDR3nt: TGCGCCAGCAGTGAGTGGGCCCGGTATTACCATGAGCAGTTCTTC
v_gene: TRBV10-3; abundance: -; d_gene: -; j_gene: TRBJ2-3; CDR3aa: CAILGGAGGTDTQYF; CDR3nt: TGTGCCATCCTCGGTGGAGCGGGTGGCACAGATACGCAGTATTTT
v_gene: TRBV30; abundance: few; d_gene: -; j_gene: TRBJ2-1; CDR3aa: CACQWGDSYNEQFF; CDR3nt: TGTGCCTGTCAATGGGGGGATAGCTACAATGAGCAGTTCTTC
v_gene: TRBV19; abundance: -; d_gene: TRBD2; j_gene: TRBJ2-4; CDR3aa: CASSIGGGGAKNIQYF; CDR3nt: TGTGCCAGTAGTATAGGTGGGGGAGGGGCCAAAAACATTCAGTACTTC
v_gene: TRBV30; abundance: -; d_gene: -; j_gene: TRBJ1-5; CDR3aa: CAWSVGGLIQPQHF; CDR3nt: TGTGCCTGGAGTGTAGGAGGGTTGATTCAGCCCCAGCATTTT
v_gene: TRBV2; abundance: -; d_gene: TRBD1; j_gene: TRBJ2-3; CDR3aa: CASSEGQGVFTDTQYF; CDR3nt: TGTGCCAGCAGTGAAGGGCAGGGGGTATTCACAGATACGCAGTATTTT